The 2 T cell receptor beta chains given below trace back to one sample, sequenced in a study of T cells expressing NK-cell markers. One entry per CDR3 protein, without DNA, is what TCRdb gives after re-calling the 5' RACE reads. The sample shows some 500,000 distinct CDR3 sequences, and more than 1.4% sits with its ten largest clones. What was sequenced was blood T cells: a sorted CD56 or NKG2C T cell subset, CD4+ or CD8+ T cells, or bulk PBMC T cells (not recorded which). These receptors all come from a woman aged 50 to 60 in good health.

V and J are TRBV7-2 and TRBJ2-2; TCRdb indicates TRBD1, and absent DNA this call remains unverified. The CDR3 runs 15 residues. Germline CDR1 is SGHTA and CDR2 is FQGNSA. The CDR3 loop reads CASRARTGGAGELFF.

The chain uses TRBV20-1 and TRBJ2-7; TCRdb calls TRBD2, which cannot be checked without DNA. This CDR3 comprises 15 residues. Per germline, CDR1 DFQATT and CDR2 SNEGSKA (reference sequence). The CDR3 protein is CSARDNSGRAYEQYF.